The clone carrying this T cell receptor beta chain was observed at least ten times. Antigen unknown. This sample is part of a study of T cells in Graves' hyperthyroidism and ophthalmopathy. Study-wide findings and caveats: Ophthalmopathy and stable hyperthyroidism were told apart by a 13 V-J model.

The authors took PBMCs from roughly 9.3 ml fresh peripheral blood. The investigators amplified TCR beta CDR3 regions from RNA transcripts. A set of HTBI primers served as the primers for a first-round RT-PCR of the TCR CDR3. TCRdb used MiXCR to reprocess the multiplex PCR reads, holding one entry per CDR3 protein. This table has 700,000 to 850,000 distinct CDR3 sequences, about a third appearing once. The TCR sequence derives from a woman aged 40 to 50 with Graves' hyperthyroidism. Sequencing was performed on blood.

CDR3: CASRTGGYEQYF. Here the CDR3 DNA reads TGTGCCAGCAGGACAGGGGGCTACGAGCAGTACTTC. This chain joins TRBV2 and TRBJ2-7; 9 nucleotides match TRBD1. CDR1 is SNHLY and CDR2 is FYNNEI in the germline V gene. Trimming took 6 bases from V and 3 from J; bases not matched to a gene: 0. The CDR3 extends over 12 amino acids.